The T cell receptor (beta chain) described here comes from a study of identical twins. Study results and limitations: Cross-sectional statistics underpinned the conclusions; the same donors were not followed. The abundant beta clonotypes from cord blood had fewer insertions, and memory repertoires had none of this.

This CDR3 has 16 residues. Germline V gene lookup returns CDR1 DFQATT and CDR2 SNEGSKA (reference sequence). J lost 4 bases, V lost 1 base, and 6 bases had no gene match. On this clonotype: The antigen is unknown.

Template switching introduced a universal primer site, and the cDNA bore unique molecular identifiers. TCRdb reprocessed the 5' RACE reads with MiXCR, giving one entry per CDR3 protein. The sample yields about 240,000 distinct CDR3 sequences, about 10% seen once. Every donor was a healthy Caucasian. The gene calls are TRBV20-1 and TRBJ2-1, with TRBD2 matching over 11 bases. The sample comprised memory T cells sorted from blood. The TCR was taken from a man between 50 and 59 years old in good health. This CDR3 is CSARATSGGRYNEQFF. The CDR3, as DNA: TGCAGTGCTAGAGCTACTAGCGGGGGACGTTACAATGAGCAGTTCTTC.